The 24 T cell receptor beta chains below come from one sample, sequenced in a study of CD8 T cells in ankylosing spondylitis. Study-wide results and caveats: Fewer than 10 highly homologous variants made up a TCR beta motif that seemed to typify ankylosing spondylitis blood.

The antigens these receptors bind are not known. TCRdb independently ran MiXCR on the 5' RACE reads; one entry per CDR3 protein. Among about 220,000 distinct CDR3 sequences listed, about 7% were seen once. The source material was blood, either unsorted or a sorted T cell fraction (not recorded which). The source is a male donor with ankylosing spondylitis.

This clonotype was seen a few times. The genes are TRBV11-2 and TRBJ2-1; tentative D call: TRBD2 (6 bases). Between the trimmed V and J ends, which lost 5 bases and 4 bases, there was a span of 15 bases. The CDR3 is made up of 15 amino acids. Germline V gene lookup returns CDR1 SGHAT and CDR2 FQNNGV. In DNA form, the CDR3 reads TGTGCCAGCAGCGGGAGGAGACTGCCGTACAATGAGCAGTTCTTC. This gives the protein CASSGRRLPYNEQFF.

This clonotype was seen a few times. This sequence joins TRBV19 and TRBJ2-2, with 7 bases that match TRBD1. The CDR3 runs 16 residues. V trimming: 5 bases; J trimming: 2 bases; junction bases outside the gene matches: 8. The V gene's germline CDR1 is LNHDA and CDR2 SQIVND (reference sequence). The chain's CDR3 is CASSRGRQGNTGELFF. The CDR3 DNA reads TGTGCCAGTAGTCGTGGTCGACAGGGAAACACCGGGGAGCTGTTTTTT.

This clonotype occurred many times. V and J are TRBV5-1 and TRBJ1-4; no definite D call. CDR3 length equals 16 residues. The germline V gene encodes CDR1 SGHRS and CDR2 YFSETQ. The V end was cut by 0 bases, the J end by 3 bases, with 12 bases between. CDR3 nucleotide sequence: TGCGCCAGCAGCTTGGTGGCAGGCACCTCTAATGAAAAACTGTTTTTT. Protein sequence: CASSLVAGTSNEKLFF. The whole variable domain, remainder taken from reference TRBV5-1 and TRBJ1-4, is KAGVTQTPRYLIKTRGQQVTLSCSPISGHRSVSWYQQTPGQGLQFLFEYFSETQRNKGNFPGRFSGRQFSNSRSEMNVSTLELGDSALYLCASSLVAGTSNEKLFFGSGTQLSVL.

In this sample, this clonotype turned up many times. The chain uses TRBV28 and TRBJ2-7; D unclear. Germline CDR1 reads MDHEN; CDR2 reads SYDVKM. V lost 8 bases and J lost 3, with 8 bases in between. The CDR3 runs 11 residues. CDR3 nucleotide sequence: TGTGCCAGCGGCCCCCTCTACGAGCAGTACTTC. Its protein product is CASGPLYEQYF.

The sample holds many counts of this clonotype. The chain recombines TRBV4-1 with TRBJ2-5, with D possibly being TRBD1 (6 bases). This CDR3 is built from 13 residues. Germline V gene data show CDR1 as MGHRA and CDR2 as YSYEKL. Trimming removed 3 bases at V and 3 bases at J, with 8 bases between. CDR3 residues: CASSQAGEETQYF. CDR3 nucleotide sequence: TGCGCCAGCAGCCAGGCAGGGGAAGAGACCCAGTACTTC.

The chain is built from TRBV7-9 and TRBJ1-1, with unresolved D. The germline V gene has CDR1 SEHNR and CDR2 FQNEAQ (reference sequence). The CDR3 contains 12 residues. V was cut by 5 bases and J by 4 bases, with 8 bases left in between. The CDR3 region has the DNA TGTGCCAGCAGCAGAGGGAGCACTGAAGCTTTCTTT. Encoded protein: CASSRGSTEAFF.

The rearrangement joins TRBV12-3 or TRBV12-4 to TRBJ2-7; D may be TRBD2 (7 bases). The V end was cut by 8 bases, the J end by 2 bases, with 19 bases between. The CDR3 is made up of 15 amino acids. CDR3 sequence: CASGGGGEGTYEQYF. DNA of the CDR3: TGTGCCAGCGGGGGCGGGGGAGAGGGAACCTACGAGCAGTACTTC.

This clonotype was detected ten times or more. V usage is TRBV6-2 or TRBV6-3 and J usage is TRBJ2-7, with TRBD2 as a possible D gene (5 bases). Per germline, CDR1 MNHEY and CDR2 SVGEGT. CDR3 size: 15 residues. V was trimmed by 4 bases and J by 2 bases, leaving 15 bases between them. CDR3 DNA sequence: TGTGCCAGCAGTTCCCCGTGGACTCCGGCCTACGAGCAGTACTTC. Amino acid sequence: CASSSPWTPAYEQYF.

The sample holds many counts of this clonotype. The chain carries TRBV4-2 and TRBJ1-1; maybe TRBD1 (5 bases). Germline lookup yields CDR1 LGHNA and CDR2 YNFKEQ. CDR3 size: 14 residues. Trimming took 6 bases from V and 1 from J, leaving 12 bases between them. CDR3 bases: TGTGCCAGCAGTGACGTAGGGGCGAACACTGAAGCTTTCTTT. Its protein product is CASSDVGANTEAFF.

This clonotype was seen at least ten times. This CDR3 reads CASSIRSANQPQHF. The DNA for the CDR3 is TGTGCCAGTAGTATCCGCAGCGCTAATCAGCCCCAGCATTTT. The chain has TRBV19 and TRBJ1-5; D gene ambiguous. In germline, CDR1 is LNHDA, CDR2 SQIVND (reference sequence). With 3 bases removed from V and 4 bases from J, the gap between germline ends came to 10 bases. This CDR3 is 14 amino acids long.

In the case of this clonotype: This could be a read error, since a much larger clone is one nucleotide away. This chain uses TRBV9 with TRBJ2-7, with D perhaps matching TRBD2 (6 bases). The CDR3 consists of 13 residues. V was cut by 0 bases and J by 8 bases, with 12 bases left in between. Per the germline V gene, CDR1 is SGDLS and CDR2 is YYNGEE. The CDR3 here is CASSVVRGSKQYF. DNA of the CDR3: TGTGCCAGCAGCGTAGTACGGGGGAGCAAGCAGTACTTC.

The sample holds many counts of this clonotype. The V gene is TRBV12-3 or TRBV12-4, the J gene TRBJ2-1, with a weak D call TRBD1 (6 bases). The ends were cut back, 5 bases at V and 3 bases at J, with 17 bases in the middle. This CDR3 is 16 amino acids long. DNA for the CDR3: TGTGCCAGCAGTCTTCCTGGGGGCTCCTTCTACAATGAGCAGTTCTTC. It codes for CASSLPGGSFYNEQFF.

This clonotype has ten or more counts. The chain joins TRBV6-5 to TRBJ2-5; 11 bases fit TRBD1. The CDR3 totals 16 residues. CDR1 is MNHEY, CDR2 SVGAGI, per germline. V was clipped by 1 base and J by 5 bases; unmatched bases: 6. The CDR3 spells CASSYWTGGLRETQYF. The CDR3 DNA sequence: TGTGCCAGCAGTTACTGGACAGGGGGCTTACGCGAGACCCAGTACTTC.

This clonotype was counted at least ten times. This sequence joins TRBV7-2 and TRBJ2-2; 8 bases match TRBD1. CDR3 length equals 15 residues. Germline V gene sequence: CDR1 SGHTA, CDR2 FQGNSA. The trim removed 1 base at V and 4 bases at J, leaving 2 bases unmatched. The CDR3 protein is CASSLGTGITGELFF. CDR3 nucleotide sequence: TGTGCCAGCAGCTTAGGGACAGGGATCACCGGGGAGCTGTTTTTT.

Ten or more counts support this clonotype. V and J are TRBV6-4 and TRBJ2-1; 10 bases are shared with TRBD2. CDR1 and CDR2 (germline): MRHNA, SNTAGT. CDR3 length: 15 amino acids. V shed 4 bases, J shed 10 bases, and the junction held 10 bases outside the gene matches. In DNA, the CDR3 is TGTGCCAGCAGTGGGGGTCTAGCGGGAGTATACGAGCAGTTCTTC. This encodes CASSGGLAGVYEQFF.

This clonotype was picked up many times. This sequence joins TRBV13 and TRBJ2-6; maybe TRBD1 (6 bases). In germline, CDR1 is PRHDT, CDR2 FYEKMQ (reference sequence). Trimming removed 2 bases at V and 2 bases at J, with 7 bases between. This CDR3 has 15 residues. CDR3 DNA: TGTGCCAGCAGCTTAACAGGGACTGGGGCCAACGTCCTGACTTTC. It encodes CASSLTGTGANVLTF.

This clonotype was recorded at least ten times. V is TRBV25-1 and J is TRBJ2-7, with 7 bases lining up with TRBD1. Germline CDR1 MGHDK, CDR2 SYGVNS. CDR3 length: 15 residues. V was pared by 1 base and J by 5 bases, with 8 bases of the junction left unmatched. The CDR3 DNA reads TGTGCCAGCAGTGAATTTGGCAGGGGGACGCACGAGCAGTACTTC. Protein product: CASSEFGRGTHEQYF.

The V call is TRBV10-3, the J call TRBJ1-4, with TRBD1 matching over 9 bases. V trimming: 5 bases; J trimming: 1 base; junction bases outside the gene matches: 2. Germline V lookup: CDR1 ENHRY, CDR2 SYGVKD. The CDR3 consists of 15 residues. CDR3 protein: CAISTGQGTNEKLFF. The CDR3, as DNA: TGTGCCATCAGTACGGGACAGGGAACTAATGAAAAACTGTTTTTT.

V and J are TRBV5-5 and TRBJ2-5; 8 bases align to TRBD2. CDR1 SGHKS and CDR2 YYEKEE come from the germline V gene (reference sequence). V was clipped by 9 bases and J by 7 bases; unmatched bases: 11. This CDR3 comprises 13 residues. The CDR3 DNA reads TGTGCCATGAGCCCCGGACTAGCTGGGACCCAGTACTTC. It codes for CAMSPGLAGTQYF.

This clonotype was seen only a few times. The chain carries TRBV19 and TRBJ2-7; TRBD1 is a possible D gene (5 bases). Germline assignment: CDR1 LNHDA and CDR2 SQIVND (reference sequence). The CDR3 totals 15 residues. Trimming took off 6 bases at V and 0 bases at J, with 15 bases between the two ends. CDR3 in amino acids: CASSIGHLSSYEQYF. The CDR3 region has the DNA TGTGCCAGTAGCATCGGACACCTGAGCTCCTACGAGCAGTACTTC.

This clonotype was observed many times. The DNA for the CDR3 is TGTGCCAGCACCCGACAGGGGGCCGACGAGCAGTACTTC. It yields the protein CASTRQGADEQYF. V usage is TRBV6-6 and J usage is TRBJ2-7, with TRBD1 identical over 10 bases. V lost 7 bases, J lost 5 bases, and 5 bases stayed unmatched. The CDR3 has 13 residues. CDR1 and CDR2 from the germline V gene are MNHNY and SVGAGI (reference sequence).

This clonotype was recorded at least ten times. The chain joins TRBV11-2 to TRBJ2-3, with 7 positions matching TRBD2. CDR3 length: 16 amino acids. V lost 3 bases and J lost 3; bases outside the gene matches: 9. Germline loops: CDR1 SGHAT, CDR2 FQNNGV. CDR3 nucleotides: TGTGCCAGCAGCTTCCGGGACTATGGAATGACAGATACGCAGTATTTT. Its protein is CASSFRDYGMTDTQYF.

In this sample, this clonotype turned up many times. In nucleotides, the CDR3 is TGCGCCAGCACGGACAGCCTCTCCTCTGGAAACACCATATATTTT. Amino acids: CASTDSLSSGNTIYF. V and J are TRBV5-1 and TRBJ1-3; tentatively, D is TRBD1 (6 bases). Germline V gives CDR1 SGHRS, CDR2 YFSETQ. V was clipped by 6 bases and J by 0 bases, with 13 bases between them. The CDR3 is 15 residues long.

This clonotype was observed many times. The J gene is TRBJ2-5, the V gene TRBV6-2 or TRBV6-3; D unresolved. This CDR3 contains 15 residues. Germline V gene sequence: CDR1 MNHEY, CDR2 SVGEGT. With 6 bases removed from V and 5 bases from J, the gap between germline ends came to 19 bases. The CDR3 DNA is TGTGCCAGCAGCCCGGGCTTCTCCTTACCCGAGACCCAGTACTTC. It translates to CASSPGFSLPETQYF.